This entry features one TCR beta chain sequence. The record originates from a study of blood T cell repertoires in COVID-19. Study as a whole: The United States, Italy and Spain were the sources of the acute and convalescent COVID-19 samples. T cells, B-cell-depleted T cells, or PBMCs supplied cDNA or gDNA.

CDR3 length: 14 amino acids. Trimming took off 6 bases at V and 7 bases at J, with 16 bases between the two ends. The germline gives CDR1 MNHEY, CDR2 SMNVEV (reference sequence). As handled by the study authors: Amplification from reference gene primers served as the basis for estimated nucleated cell counts. Clones were sequenced by immunoSEQ multiplex PCR, and TCRdb holds only the in-frame ones, with some missing. The V and J calls and the clone size are those of that table, but D and trimming were determined from the DNA. Seen here are more than 150,000 clones, about four fifths observed once, and the top ten hold roughly 14%.

This clonotype was sampled from a woman over 75 with acute or convalescent COVID-19. The gene calls are TRBV27 and TRBJ1-5, with D perhaps TRBD1 (5 bases). The sample comprised peripheral blood. The CDR3 sequence is CASSPNGGMQPQHF. In DNA form, the CDR3 reads TGTGCCAGCAGCCCCAACGGGGGGATGCAGCCCCAGCATTTT.